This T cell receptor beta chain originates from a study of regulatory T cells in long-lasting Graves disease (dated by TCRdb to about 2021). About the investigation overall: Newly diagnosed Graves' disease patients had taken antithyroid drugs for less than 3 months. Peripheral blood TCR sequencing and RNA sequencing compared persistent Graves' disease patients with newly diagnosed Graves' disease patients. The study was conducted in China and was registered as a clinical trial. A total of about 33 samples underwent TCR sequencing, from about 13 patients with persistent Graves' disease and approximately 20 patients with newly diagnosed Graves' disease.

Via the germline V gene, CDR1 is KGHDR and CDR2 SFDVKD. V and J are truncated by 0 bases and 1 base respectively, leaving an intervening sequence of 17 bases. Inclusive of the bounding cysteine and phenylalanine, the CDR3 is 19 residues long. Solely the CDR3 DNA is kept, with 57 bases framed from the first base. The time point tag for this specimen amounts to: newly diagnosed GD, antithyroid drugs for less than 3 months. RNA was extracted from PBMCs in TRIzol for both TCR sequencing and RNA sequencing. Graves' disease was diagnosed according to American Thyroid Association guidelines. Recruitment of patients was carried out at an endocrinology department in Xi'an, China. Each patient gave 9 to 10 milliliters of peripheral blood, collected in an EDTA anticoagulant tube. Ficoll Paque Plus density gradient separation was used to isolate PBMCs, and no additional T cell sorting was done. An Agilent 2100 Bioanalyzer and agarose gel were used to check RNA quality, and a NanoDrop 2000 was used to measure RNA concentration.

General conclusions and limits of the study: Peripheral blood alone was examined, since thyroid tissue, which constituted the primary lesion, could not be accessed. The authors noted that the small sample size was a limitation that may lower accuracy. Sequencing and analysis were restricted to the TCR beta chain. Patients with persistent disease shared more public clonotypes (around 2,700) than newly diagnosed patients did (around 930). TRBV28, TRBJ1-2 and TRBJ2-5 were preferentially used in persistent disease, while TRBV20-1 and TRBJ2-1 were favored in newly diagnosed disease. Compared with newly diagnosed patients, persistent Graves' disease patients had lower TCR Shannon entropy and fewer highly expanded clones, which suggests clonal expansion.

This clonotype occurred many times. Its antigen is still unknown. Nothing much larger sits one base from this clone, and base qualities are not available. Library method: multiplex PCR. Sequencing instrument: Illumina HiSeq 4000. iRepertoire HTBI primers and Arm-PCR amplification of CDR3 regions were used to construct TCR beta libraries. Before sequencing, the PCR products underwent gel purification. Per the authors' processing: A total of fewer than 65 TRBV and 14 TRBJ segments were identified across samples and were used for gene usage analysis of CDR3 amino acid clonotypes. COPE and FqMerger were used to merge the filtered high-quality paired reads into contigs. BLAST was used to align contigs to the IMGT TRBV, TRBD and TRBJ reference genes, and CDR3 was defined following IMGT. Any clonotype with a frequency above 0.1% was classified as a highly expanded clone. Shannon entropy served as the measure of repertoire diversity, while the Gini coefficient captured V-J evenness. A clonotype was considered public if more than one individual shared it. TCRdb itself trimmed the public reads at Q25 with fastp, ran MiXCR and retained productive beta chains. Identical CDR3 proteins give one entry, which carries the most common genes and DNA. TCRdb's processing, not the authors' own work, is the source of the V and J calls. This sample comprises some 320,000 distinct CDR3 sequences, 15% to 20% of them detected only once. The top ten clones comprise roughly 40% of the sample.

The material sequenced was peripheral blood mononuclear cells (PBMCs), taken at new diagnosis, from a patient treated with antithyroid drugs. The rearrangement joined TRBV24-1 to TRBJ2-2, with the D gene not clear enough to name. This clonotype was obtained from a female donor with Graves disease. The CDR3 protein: CATSDLPRSELENTGELFF. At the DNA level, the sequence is TGTGCCACCAGTGATTTGCCTAGGAGCGAGCTAGAGAACACCGGGGAGCTGTTTTTT.